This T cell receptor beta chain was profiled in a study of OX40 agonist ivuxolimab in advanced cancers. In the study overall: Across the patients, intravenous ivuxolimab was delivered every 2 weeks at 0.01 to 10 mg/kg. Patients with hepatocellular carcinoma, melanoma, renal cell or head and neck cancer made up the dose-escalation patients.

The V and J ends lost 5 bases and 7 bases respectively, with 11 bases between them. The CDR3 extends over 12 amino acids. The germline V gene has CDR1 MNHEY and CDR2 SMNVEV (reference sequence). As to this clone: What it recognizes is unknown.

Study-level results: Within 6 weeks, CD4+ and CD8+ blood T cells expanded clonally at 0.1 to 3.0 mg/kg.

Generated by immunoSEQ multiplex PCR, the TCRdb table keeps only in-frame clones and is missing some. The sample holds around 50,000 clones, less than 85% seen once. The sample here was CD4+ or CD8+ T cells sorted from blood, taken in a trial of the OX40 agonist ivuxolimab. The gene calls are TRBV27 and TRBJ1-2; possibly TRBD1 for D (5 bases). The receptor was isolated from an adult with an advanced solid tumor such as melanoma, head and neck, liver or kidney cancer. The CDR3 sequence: CASSPPGAGYTF. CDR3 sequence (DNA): TGTGCCAGCAGTCCCCCCGGGGCTGGCTACACCTTC.